A single sample is the source of the 4 T cell receptor beta chains below, sequenced in a study of blood T cell repertoires in COVID-19. Assay: immunoSEQ multiplex PCR; the TCRdb copy retains only in-frame clones and omits some. The sample holds some 240,000 clones, roughly 90% seen once. Sample: peripheral blood. Receptors originate from a man aged 60 to 75 who had recovered from COVID-19.

The J gene is TRBJ1-2, the V gene TRBV28, with D possibly TRBD1 on 6 matching bases. The CDR3 extends over 12 amino acids. V was clipped by 3 bases and J by 6 bases, with 8 bases between them. Germline V lookup: CDR1 MDHEN, CDR2 SYDVKM. The CDR3 DNA sequence: TGTGCCAGCAGTTTTCAGGGGAATGGCTACACCTTC. Amino acids: CASSFQGNGYTF.

The V and J genes are TRBV18 and TRBJ2-1; 12 bases match TRBD2. The germline V gene encodes CDR1 KGHSH and CDR2 LQKENI. J was trimmed by 2 bases and V by 1 base; bases with no gene match: 3. The CDR3 is 17 amino acids. Here the CDR3 DNA reads TGTGCCAGCTCACCACAGCTAGCGGGGGGGCCCTACAATGAGCAGTTCTTC. Its protein is CASSPQLAGGPYNEQFF.

CDR3 sequence (DNA): TGTGCCAGCAGTTTGGATCCGAGGGAGCAGTACTTC. This translates into CASSLDPREQYF. The chain links TRBV12-3 or TRBV12-4 to TRBJ2-7; D gene unclear. V was pared by 3 bases and J by 7 bases, with 10 bases between. This CDR3 comprises 12 residues.

This chain links TRBV18 with TRBJ1-2; no firm D call. V lost 1 base and J 1 base, leaving 13 bases between the germline ends. The CDR3 length is 16 residues. CDR1 and CDR2 from the germline V gene are KGHSH and LQKENI. CDR3 region: CASSPQGSGFNYGYTF. CDR3 DNA sequence: TGTGCCAGCTCACCACAGGGTAGCGGGTTTAACTATGGCTACACCTTC.